The clone carrying this TCR beta chain was counted only a few times. Together with a sample-barcoded 5' primer, a J-beta primer mix was included in a second PCR lasting roughly 7 to 11 cycles. One entry per CDR3 protein results from TCRdb running MiXCR on the 5' RACE reads. Seen here are 600,000 or so distinct CDR3 sequences, over 20% observed once, and the top ten hold 3% to 4%. Between the trimmed V and J ends, which lost 0 bases and 5 bases, there was a span of 9 bases. Germline CDR1 is SGHDT and CDR2 is YYEEEE. The CDR3 is made up of 14 amino acids. This sample was taken from a study of blood T cells in healthy people across ages.

The J gene is TRBJ1-5, the V gene TRBV5-6; D is uncertain. The sequenced sample was blood. The origin of this receptor is a man between 65 and 80 years old in good health. Here the CDR3 reads CASSLAGVDQPQHF. The CDR3, as DNA: TGTGCCAGCAGCTTGGCAGGAGTCGATCAGCCCCAGCATTTT.